A selection of T cell receptor beta chains follows, all from one sample in a study of beta chain features in type 1 diabetes. Clones were read by immunoSEQ multiplex PCR, and TCRdb kept only the in-frame ones, dropping some. Here the sample spans 550,000 to 850,000 clones, roughly an eighth being singletons. Sequencing was done on a sample of naive CD4+ T cells from blood. The origin of the receptors is a man aged 18 to 30 with type 1 diabetes. Each CDR3 is given without its conserved first and last residue.

v_gene	j_gene	CDR3aa
TRBV30	TRBJ1-2	AWSGQGAGVDGYT
TRBV10-3	TRBJ2-7	AISTLDRDEQY
TRBV6-5	TRBJ2-7	ASGRTGLYEQY
TRBV7-9	TRBJ2-5	ASSLGLAKETQY
TRBV30	TRBJ1-6	AWSEGGSYNSPLH
TRBV6-5	TRBJ1-2	ASSSRAGYT
TRBV18	TRBJ1-1	ATVWRENTEAF
TRBV30	TRBJ1-1	AWNRQGHTEAF
TRBV30	TRBJ1-1	AWSVSLGTEAF
TRBV25-1	TRBJ2-3	ASSRGALSTDTQY
TRBV2	TRBJ1-1	ASITDRGYMNTEAF
TRBV4-1	TRBJ1-2	ASSQSWRPRENYGYT
TRBV7-9	TRBJ1-6	ASSHPGQKANSPLH
TRBV30	TRBJ1-2	AWRKRLNSGQGSYGYT
TRBV7-9	TRBJ2-7	ASSLAGSSYEQY
TRBV5-1	TRBJ1-5	ASSLGGQGQPQH
TRBV6-1	TRBJ2-7	ASVDRGPREQY
TRBV2	TRBJ1-2	ASRVSGAQTEGYT
TRBV7-9	TRBJ2-1	ASSGAPSYNEQF
TRBV5-4	TRBJ1-5	ASSLAPGSNQPQH
TRBV6-6	TRBJ1-3	ASRNVRQGGGNTIY
TRBV10-3	TRBJ1-2	AISESPVYGYT
TRBV5-4	TRBJ2-1	ASSHSGGAYNEQF
TRBV14	TRBJ2-1	ASSLGTSGSYNEQF
TRBV25-1	TRBJ1-4	ASRWEGREKLF
TRBV6-5	TRBJ1-1	ASSNRADRQAF
TRBV11-2	TRBJ2-5	ASSLDAAPMETQY
TRBV19	TRBJ1-1	ASNPLKGGHTEAF
TRBV6-5	TRBJ2-5	ASRLGSDLQETQY
TRBV5-1	TRBJ1-6	ASSFGSENSPLH
TRBV5-1	TRBJ2-7	ASSVVSGSNYEQY
TRBV7-4	TRBJ1-2	ASSPGVGQGEGNYGYT
TRBV5-1	TRBJ2-1	ASSPGRNNEQF
TRBV9	TRBJ1-1	ASSAGGNTEAF
TRBV23-1	TRBJ1-5	ASSQLRGHGQPQH
TRBV7-9	TRBJ1-1	ASSFGAGRNTEAF
TRBV2	TRBJ1-2	ASSIRRDESGYT
TRBV15	TRBJ2-2	ATSRDLANTGELF
TRBV29-1	TRBJ2-5	SVSPTGEEQY
TRBV10-3	TRBJ2-5	ATLSGGRETQY
TRBV5-6	TRBJ1-1	ASSFDWGEAF
TRBV2	TRBJ1-6	ASSVLSGPLPLH
TRBV15	TRBJ1-5	ATSRDWKYSNQPQH
TRBV28	TRBJ2-7	ASSPLTGGKYEQY
TRBV5-4	TRBJ2-5	ASSGTRAWESQETQY
TRBV28	TRBJ2-7	ASSWGVEQY
TRBV18	TRBJ1-2	ASSLDRGDYGYT
TRBV7-9	TRBJ1-6	ASSLVNRESPLH
TRBV11-3	TRBJ1-2	ASRGTEPYGYT
TRBV7-9	TRBJ1-5	ASSLGPEQPQH
TRBV18	TRBJ1-4	ASSPATGTHDEKLF
TRBV30	TRBJ2-5	AWSVRGRGLSETQY
TRBV15	TRBJ2-7	ATSIQGPVGEQY
TRBV10-3	TRBJ2-5	AIRPGPSQETQY
TRBV29-1	TRBJ2-1	SVERALDGEQF